Following are 10 T cell receptor beta chains from one sample sequenced in a study of blood T cell repertoires in COVID-19. The repertoire was sequenced with immunoSEQ multiplex PCR; TCRdb's copy has only in-frame clones and lacks some. The data hold fewer than 300,000 clones, with 75% to 95% observed a single time. The specimen was PBMCs or T cells enriched from blood (not recorded which). These receptors originate from a woman between 25 and 40 years old who had recovered from COVID-19.

The chain joins TRBV4-1 to TRBJ2-7; TRBD2 matches at 9 bases. V was pared by 0 bases and J by 4 bases, with 10 bases of the junction left unmatched. CDR3 length: 17 amino acids. Per the germline V gene, CDR1 is MGHRA and CDR2 is YSYEKL. The CDR3 protein is CASSQEFLETSGYEQYF. CDR3 nucleotide sequence: TGCGCCAGCAGCCAAGAGTTTTTGGAGACTAGCGGATACGAGCAGTACTTC.

The gene calls are TRBV30 and TRBJ2-7; TRBD1 aligns across 8 bases. Germline values: CDR1 GTSNPN, CDR2 SVGIG (reference sequence). The trim removed 4 bases at V and 1 base at J, leaving 9 bases unmatched. The CDR3 contains 15 residues. CDR3 protein: CAWTLGQAISYEQYF. The CDR3 coding sequence is TGTGCCTGGACCCTGGGACAGGCGATTTCCTACGAGCAGTACTTC.

The rearrangement joins TRBV18 to TRBJ1-4; perhaps TRBD1 as D (5 bases). V was pared by 2 bases and J by 5 bases, with 12 bases between. CDR3 length: 15 amino acids. Germline CDR1 is KGHSH and CDR2 is LQKENI. DNA of the CDR3: TGTGCCAGCTCACCATCGTCACAGGAGAATGAAAAACTGTTTTTT. It translates to CASSPSSQENEKLFF.

The chain recombines TRBV5-4 with TRBJ1-2, with D perhaps TRBD1 (6 bases). The CDR3 contains 14 residues. With 6 bases removed from V and 3 bases from J, the gap between germline ends came to 15 bases. Germline values: CDR1 SGHNT, CDR2 YYREEE (reference sequence). CDR3 in DNA: TGTGCCAGCACCCCAAACAGGGATTACTATGGCTACACCTTC. Translation gives CASTPNRDYYGYTF.

The CDR3 nucleotides read TGTGCCTGGAGCCTACAGGGGGACTATGGCTACACCTTC. It encodes CAWSLQGDYGYTF. The rearrangement links TRBV30 to TRBJ1-2; 8 nucleotides agree with TRBD1. Germline CDR1 reads GTSNPN; CDR2 reads SVGIG (reference sequence). The J segment lost 3 bases and the V segment lost 3 bases, leaving 3 bases of the junction unmatched. The CDR3 runs to 13 residues.

The chain recombines TRBV28 with TRBJ1-4; the match to TRBD1 covers 7 bases. CDR1 is MDHEN and CDR2 is SYDVKM in the germline V gene. The CDR3 is made up of 14 amino acids. The ends lost 2 bases at V and 6 bases at J; junction bases unmatched: 3. CDR3 protein: CASSLRGTDEKLFF. The CDR3, as DNA: TGTGCCAGCAGTTTACGAGGGACAGATGAAAAACTGTTTTTT.

This sequence joins TRBV4-1 and TRBJ1-5; D call uncertain. Germline lookup yields CDR1 MGHRA and CDR2 YSYEKL. V was clipped by 0 bases and J by 7 bases, with 7 bases between them. This CDR3 region has 13 residues. The CDR3 spells CASSQDRLQPQHF. CDR3 nucleotide sequence: TGCGCCAGCAGCCAAGACAGGCTCCAGCCCCAGCATTTT.

The chain has TRBV6-5 and TRBJ2-5; 7 bases agree with TRBD2. CDR1 and CDR2 (germline): MNHEY, SVGAGI. There are 15 residues in the CDR3. Trimming removed 5 bases from V and 7 bases from J; junction bases left unmatched: 13. CDR3: CASSPWGGPSGTQYF. In DNA form, the CDR3 reads TGTGCCAGCAGTCCTTGGGGAGGGCCGTCAGGGACCCAGTACTTC.

The chain joins TRBV15 to TRBJ1-1; D is uncertain. V was trimmed by 8 bases and J by 3 bases, leaving 7 bases between them. Looked up from germline, CDR1 is LNHNV and CDR2 is YYDKDF (reference sequence). The CDR3 has 11 amino acids. The CDR3, as DNA: TGTGCCACCCGCCGGGACACTGAAGCTTTCTTT. Its translation: CATRRDTEAFF.

This chain uses TRBV28 with TRBJ2-7; D uncertain. Germline-derived CDR1 and CDR2 are MDHEN and SYDVKM. Trimming removed 8 bases at V and 7 bases at J, with 15 bases between. This CDR3 contains 12 residues. For the CDR3, the DNA is TGTGCCAGCCGCTGGGCCCGTGGTGAGCAGTACTTC. Amino acids: CASRWARGEQYF.